These 15 T cell receptor beta chains share one sample of origin, sequenced in a study of control samples from healthy donors and cancer patients. Sequenced by immunoSEQ multiplex PCR; TCRdb stores in-frame clones only, minus some. Of 150,000 or so clones in the sample, approximately 93% were seen once. Input material: blood. All receptors come from a woman aged 40 to 50 in good health.

The chain couples TRBV5-1 to TRBJ2-7, with D unresolved. This CDR3 comprises 13 residues. The germline V gene encodes CDR1 SGHRS and CDR2 YFSETQ. With 1 base removed from V and 1 base from J, the gap between germline ends came to 6 bases. CDR3 protein: CASSLSASYEQYF. The CDR3 bases are TGCGCCAGCAGCTTGTCGGCGTCCTACGAGCAGTACTTC. The whole variable domain, filled in from reference TRBV5-1 and TRBJ2-7, reads KAGVTQTPRYLIKTRGQQVTLSCSPISGHRSVSWYQQTPGQGLQFLFEYFSETQRNKGNFPGRFSGRQFSNSRSEMNVSTLELGDSALYLCASSLSASYEQYFGPGTRLTVT.

The J gene is TRBJ2-7, the V gene TRBV27; TRBD1 aligns across 7 bases. This CDR3 contains 15 residues. Losses at the gene ends were 4 bases for V and 5 bases for J; bases not matched to a gene: 11. Germline V CDR1 and CDR2: MNHEY, SMNVEV (reference sequence). CDR3 coding DNA: TGTGCCAGCAGTTCGACCCGACAGGGAAGAGACGAGCAGTACTTC. Amino acids: CASSSTRQGRDEQYF.

Written as DNA, the CDR3 is TGTGCCAGTAGTACGCGCAAACTGCGGGGCGTGATGAACACTGAAGCTTTCTTT. Translation gives CASSTRKLRGVMNTEAFF. The V and J genes are TRBV19 and TRBJ1-1, with D maybe TRBD1 (5 bases). The CDR3 covers 18 residues. Deletions cut 4 bases from V and 0 bases from J, with 21 bases between. Germline CDR1 reads LNHDA; CDR2 reads SQIVND (reference sequence).

This chain connects TRBV4-3 to TRBJ1-1; no firm D call. The CDR3 is made up of 15 amino acids. Trimming shortened V by 0 bases and J by 7 bases, and 15 bases separated the two germline ends. Per the germline V gene, CDR1 is LGHNA and CDR2 is YSLEER. Here the CDR3 DNA reads TGCGCCAGCAGCCAAGAAATCGCTGGGCCCATTGAAGCTTTCTTT. Its protein is CASSQEIAGPIEAFF.

J is TRBJ2-2 and V is TRBV19; D gene ambiguous. V was pared by 5 bases and J by 3 bases, with 4 bases between. Germline V gives CDR1 LNHDA, CDR2 SQIVND (reference sequence). The CDR3 is 12 amino acids. The CDR3 reads CASSPYTGELFF. The CDR3 DNA follows: TGTGCCAGTAGTCCTTACACCGGGGAGCTGTTTTTT.

This chain connects TRBV5-1 to TRBJ1-2, with D tentatively TRBD1 (5 bases). The V end was cut by 0 bases, the J end by 0 bases, with 12 bases between. In germline, CDR1 is SGHRS, CDR2 YFSETQ. The CDR3 totals 16 residues. CDR3 loop: CASSLDGGPANYGYTF. The CDR3 DNA reads as TGCGCCAGCAGCTTGGACGGGGGACCGGCTAACTATGGCTACACCTTC.

The V call is TRBV5-4, the J call TRBJ2-7, with D possibly being TRBD2 (5 bases). Germline values: CDR1 SGHNT, CDR2 YYREEE (reference sequence). Deletions cut 4 bases from V and 4 bases from J, with 18 bases between. CDR3 size: 15 residues. DNA for the CDR3: TGTGCCAGCAGCCCGAATCCGGACTCTCCTTACGAGCAGTACTTC. Translating it yields CASSPNPDSPYEQYF.

The rearrangement uses TRBV7-2 and TRBJ1-1, with TRBD1 identical over 7 bases. With 6 bases clipped from V and 2 bases from J, the junction kept 6 bases outside the gene matches. The length of the CDR3 is 14 residues. CDR1 SGHTA and CDR2 FQGNSA come from the germline V gene. CDR3 in DNA: TGTGCCAGCAGGATAACAGGGGTTAACACTGAAGCTTTCTTT. Translated: CASRITGVNTEAFF.

The CDR3, as DNA: TGTGCCAGCAGTGAGAGCCCCGAGCCCAACTCTGGAAACACCATATATTTT. Amino acids: CASSESPEPNSGNTIYF. This sequence joins TRBV25-1 and TRBJ1-3, with D unclear. CDR1 is MGHDK and CDR2 is SYGVNS in the germline V gene. The CDR3 spans 17 residues. V was shortened by 3 bases and J by 0 bases, with 15 bases between the two germline ends.

This chain joins TRBV15 and TRBJ2-7; 12 bases agree with TRBD2. Germline V gene sequence: CDR1 LNHNV, CDR2 YYDKDF (reference sequence). The CDR3 length is 16 residues. V dropped 2 bases and J dropped 3; count of bases not matched to a gene: 5. CDR3 in amino acids: CATSRRLAGVGYEQYF. As DNA, the CDR3 is TGTGCCACCAGCAGAAGACTAGCGGGAGTCGGCTACGAGCAGTACTTC.

The chain has TRBV19 and TRBJ2-3, with 9 bases fitting TRBD1. This CDR3 is 15 amino acids long. Germline CDR1 LNHDA, CDR2 SQIVND (reference sequence). The V segment lost 6 bases and the J segment 1 base; nucleotides outside the gene matches: 5. CDR3 sequence: CASRWTGARTDTQYF. CDR3 nucleotides: TGTGCCAGTAGGTGGACAGGGGCACGCACAGATACGCAGTATTTT.

The chain employs TRBV11-1 and TRBJ1-3; tentative D call: TRBD1 (6 bases). Germline CDR1 SGHAT, CDR2 FQDESV (reference sequence). This CDR3 has 16 residues. Trimming took 5 bases from V and 5 from J, leaving 19 bases between them. CDR3 nucleotide sequence: TGTGCCAGCAGCCCCACCATGAGGGGGGCAAGAAACACCATATATTTT. Translation gives CASSPTMRGARNTIYF.

This chain connects TRBV21-1 to TRBJ1-3; TRBD1 was called by the table and not checked on the DNA. TRBV21-1 is noted as a pseudogene. CDR3 length: 19 amino acids. The CDR3 DNA follows: TGTGCCAGCAGCAGAATCCCGGGACAGTTATTCAGCTCTGGAAACACCATATATTTT. Its translation: CASSRIPGQLFSSGNTIYF.

The chain combines TRBV6-6 with TRBJ1-3, with D uncertain. V was shortened by 0 bases and J by 4 bases, with 13 bases between the two germline ends. The CDR3 totals 16 residues. The germline V gene has CDR1 MNHNY and CDR2 SVGAGI (reference sequence). CDR3 protein: CASSYSRRASGNTIYF. The CDR3 DNA reads as TGTGCCAGCAGTTACTCGCGTAGGGCTTCCGGAAACACCATATATTTT.

This chain connects TRBV6-2 or TRBV6-3 to TRBJ1-1; maybe TRBD1 (5 bases). The germline gives CDR1 MNHEY, CDR2 SVGEGT. V was trimmed by 6 bases and J by 1 base, leaving 15 bases between them. The CDR3 extends over 15 amino acids. The CDR3 loop reads CASSFFQGGNTEAFF. The CDR3 DNA follows: TGTGCCAGCAGCTTCTTTCAGGGTGGGAACACTGAAGCTTTCTTT.